The 29 T cell receptor beta chains below were found in one sample sequenced in a study of beta chain features in type 1 diabetes. Expressed TCRB transcripts got sequenced, as all isolated RNA was reverse transcribed. Assay: immunoSEQ multiplex PCR; the TCRdb copy retains only in-frame clones and omits some. The sample consists of fewer than 200,000 clones, 10% to 15% of them appearing once. Sequencing was carried out using central memory CD4+ T cells from blood. The receptors stem from a woman aged 18-29 years in good health.

This clone has just one count. This rearrangement joins TRBV10-1 to TRBJ2-1, with a possible D match to TRBD2 (6 bases). The CDR3 is 18 residues long. Trimming took 4 bases from V and 0 from J, leaving 19 bases between them. Per the germline V gene, CDR1 is WNHNN and CDR2 is SYGVQD (reference sequence). CDR3 in amino acids: CASSGKPIAESSYNEQFF. As DNA, the CDR3 is TGCGCCAGCAGTGGAAAACCGATAGCGGAAAGCTCCTACAATGAGCAGTTCTTC.

This clone appeared once. The rearrangement joins TRBV5-1 to TRBJ2-3; D is perhaps TRBD2 (5 bases). Germline lookup yields CDR1 SGHRS and CDR2 YFSETQ. CDR3 length: 15 residues. Trimming left V 4 bases short and J 0 bases short, with 12 bases between. CDR3 residues: CASSRGFTSTDTQYF. The CDR3 DNA reads as TGCGCCAGCAGCCGGGGTTTCACTAGCACAGATACGCAGTATTTT.

The sample holds a few counts of this clone. The chain has TRBV6-5 and TRBJ1-5; no clear D gene. Germline CDR1 is MNHEY and CDR2 is SVGAGI. Trimming pared 4 bases from V and 2 bases from J, leaving 15 bases between. The CDR3 extends over 16 amino acids. In nucleotides, the CDR3 is TGTGCCAGCAGTTCTATCTTTACTCCGGGCAATCAGCCCCAGCATTTT. This encodes CASSSIFTPGNQPQHF.

This clone came up a few times. The genes are TRBV5-5 and TRBJ2-5; possible D gene TRBD2, 5 bases. Between the trimmed V and J ends, which lost 6 bases and 1 base, there was a span of 10 bases. The CDR3 totals 13 residues. Germline CDR1 SGHKS, CDR2 YYEKEE (reference sequence). DNA of the CDR3: TGTGCCAGCACCTCGGGGTCCCAAGAGACCCAGTACTTC. Translating it yields CASTSGSQETQYF.

In this sample, this clone turned up a few times. The CDR3 bases are TGTGCCAGCAGCCTGGGACAGGGGACCAACAATGAGCAGTTCTTC. It translates to CASSLGQGTNNEQFF. This chain connects TRBV6-6 to TRBJ2-1, with 10 bases that match TRBD1. The CDR3 runs 15 residues. CDR1 MNHNY and CDR2 SVGAGI come from the germline V gene (reference sequence). With V trimmed by 6 bases and J by 5 bases, 7 bases remained unmatched.

This clone was picked up a small number of times. This chain joins TRBV28 and TRBJ1-3; D is possibly TRBD1 (6 bases). This CDR3 region has 14 residues. V lost 8 bases and J 0 bases, leaving 11 bases between the germline ends. CDR1 MDHEN and CDR2 SYDVKM come from the germline V gene. The CDR3 DNA follows: TGTGCCAGCGGCGGGGGCGGCTCTGGAAACACCATATATTTT. Its protein product is CASGGGGSGNTIYF.

This chain joins TRBV18 and TRBJ1-2, with TRBD1 as a possible D gene (6 bases). Trimming cost V 4 bases and J 1 base, with 13 bases left between them. This CDR3 has 15 residues. The V gene's germline CDR1 is KGHSH and CDR2 LQKENI. In DNA, the CDR3 is TGTGCCAGCTCACAGGAGGACAGACATAACTATGGCTACACCTTC. It codes for CASSQEDRHNYGYTF.

The V gene is TRBV28, the J gene TRBJ2-7, with TRBD1 matching 11 bases. Germline CDR1 and CDR2: MDHEN and SYDVKM. There are 13 residues in the CDR3. With V trimmed by 6 bases and J by 7 bases, 5 bases remained unmatched. In DNA, the CDR3 is TGTGCCAGCAGAGGACAGGGGGCATGGGAGCAGTACTTC. Its protein product is CASRGQGAWEQYF.

The chain uses TRBV29-1 and TRBJ2-1; 16 bases align to TRBD2. The CDR3 length is 17 residues. V trimming: 4 bases; J trimming: 2 bases; junction bases outside the gene matches: 5. Germline V lookup: CDR1 SQVTM, CDR2 ANQGSEA. For the CDR3, the DNA is TGCAGCGTTGGGGGACTAGCGGGAGGGCCGGCCTACAATGAGCAGTTCTTC. This sequence encodes CSVGGLAGGPAYNEQFF.

This chain uses TRBV7-2 with TRBJ2-3, with TRBD1 matching 9 bases. The J segment lost 1 base and the V segment lost 5 bases, leaving 13 bases of the junction unmatched. CDR1 and CDR2 (germline): SGHTA, FQGNSA. The CDR3 extends over 18 amino acids. The chain's CDR3 is CASSPRRTGTGRTDTQYF. The CDR3 bases are TGTGCCAGCAGCCCAAGGAGGACCGGGACAGGGCGCACAGATACGCAGTATTTT.

DNA for the CDR3: TGTGCCTGGAGCACTAGATACTATGGCTACACCTTC. Protein: CAWSTRYYGYTF. The chain joins TRBV30 to TRBJ1-2; D ambiguous. V gave up 3 bases and J gave up 3 bases, with 8 bases separating them. This CDR3 spans 12 amino acids. Germline loops: CDR1 GTSNPN, CDR2 SVGIG (reference sequence).

J is TRBJ2-1 and V is TRBV5-1, with 13 nucleotides matching TRBD2. V gave up 7 bases and J gave up 4 bases; unmatched junction bases: 5. The CDR3 sequence is 15 residues long. Germline CDR1 reads SGHRS; CDR2 reads YFSETQ. The CDR3 DNA reads as TGCGCCAGCGGCCTACTAGCGGGAGGGTACAATGAGCAGTTCTTC. Protein sequence: CASGLLAGGYNEQFF.

This sequence joins TRBV5-8 and TRBJ2-1, with TRBD2 matching 11 bases. The V gene end was trimmed by 5 bases and the J gene end by 5 bases; junction bases not matched to a gene: 9. Per germline, CDR1 SGHTS and CDR2 YDEGEE. There are 16 residues in the CDR3. As DNA, the CDR3 is TGTGCCAGCAGATTAACGGGACTAGCGGATAACAATGAGCAGTTCTTC. It specifies CASRLTGLADNNEQFF.

The J gene is TRBJ1-4, the V gene TRBV27, with D possibly TRBD1 on 5 matching bases. Germline V gives CDR1 MNHEY, CDR2 SMNVEV (reference sequence). V was cut by 2 bases and J by 7 bases, with 14 bases left in between. This CDR3 spans 15 amino acids. The CDR3 here is CASSLRAQGSEKLFF. CDR3 DNA sequence: TGTGCCAGCAGTTTAAGAGCTCAGGGAAGTGAAAAACTGTTTTTT.

V and J are TRBV29-1 and TRBJ2-1, with TRBD2 matching 9 bases. With 5 bases clipped from V and 4 bases from J, the junction kept 9 bases outside the gene matches. CDR1 is SQVTM and CDR2 is ANQGSEA in the germline V gene. There are 15 residues in the CDR3. Written as DNA, the CDR3 is TGCAGCGTTTGCCTAGCGGGGTATACGTACAATGAGCAGTTCTTC. Translating gives CSVCLAGYTYNEQFF.

This clone was seen only once. The chain employs TRBV7-9 and TRBJ2-7; D is perhaps TRBD2 (6 bases). V lost 2 bases to trimming and J lost 6 bases, with 17 bases between them. CDR1 SEHNR and CDR2 FQNEAQ come from the germline V gene (reference sequence). The CDR3 is 15 amino acids. The CDR3 sequence is CASSLPTGVSAEQYF. The CDR3 coding sequence is TGTGCCAGCAGCTTACCGACGGGAGTATCCGCCGAGCAGTACTTC.

The table lists this clone with a few counts. The chain links TRBV11-2 to TRBJ2-5, with D possibly matching TRBD1 (5 bases). Per germline, CDR1 SGHAT and CDR2 FQNNGV. Trimming stripped 0 bases from V and 1 base from J, with 9 bases between. The CDR3 has 15 residues. CDR3 amino acids: CASSLDTGLQETQYF. The CDR3 region has the DNA TGTGCCAGCAGCTTAGACACAGGTCTCCAAGAGACCCAGTACTTC.

The sample holds a few counts of this clone. CDR3 protein: CASRKTASQHGYTF. In DNA form, the CDR3 reads TGTGCCAGCAGGAAGACAGCCAGTCAGCATGGCTACACCTTC. V and J are TRBV27 and TRBJ1-2; perhaps TRBD1 as D (5 bases). CDR1 and CDR2 (germline): MNHEY, SMNVEV (reference sequence). The CDR3 runs 14 residues. The V gene lost 6 bases and the J gene lost 6 bases, with 17 bases spanning the gap.

This clone was seen a handful of times. Other DNA sequences in this specimen translate into the identical CDR3. The chain carries TRBV9 and TRBJ2-3; D might be TRBD1 (5 bases). Germline values: CDR1 SGDLS, CDR2 YYNGEE. Between the trimmed V and J ends, which lost 2 bases and 4 bases, there was a span of 8 bases. The length of the CDR3 is 13 residues. In DNA, the CDR3 is TGTGCCAGCAGCGTTTCAGGGTCAGATACGCAGTATTTT. It translates to CASSVSGSDTQYF.

The genes are TRBV19 and TRBJ1-5; 7 bases are shared with TRBD1. Trimming removed 7 bases from V and 6 bases from J; junction bases left unmatched: 6. CDR1 and CDR2 (germline): LNHDA, SQIVND (reference sequence). The CDR3 totals 13 residues. This CDR3 is CASNNDRVQPQHF. The CDR3 DNA reads TGTGCCAGTAATAATGACAGGGTTCAGCCCCAGCATTTT.

This clone was recorded a few times. The J gene is TRBJ2-3, the V gene TRBV14; 7 bases align to TRBD2. The V gene end was trimmed by 4 bases and the J gene end by 0 bases; junction bases not matched to a gene: 4. The CDR3 is 15 amino acids. The germline gives CDR1 SGHDN, CDR2 FVKESK. The CDR3 is CASSPSGASTDTQYF. The CDR3 bases are TGTGCCAGCAGCCCGAGCGGGGCTAGCACAGATACGCAGTATTTT.

This clone was counted many times. The rearrangement joins TRBV11-2 to TRBJ2-5; 7 positions match TRBD1. This CDR3 has 16 residues. After removal of 5 bases from V and 5 bases from J, the junction contained 14 bases not matched to a gene. Looked up from germline, CDR1 is SGHAT and CDR2 is FQNNGV. The CDR3 nucleotides are TGTGCCAGCAGCCTGACGGGACAGCCTCAGGTTGAGACCCAGTACTTC. This sequence encodes CASSLTGQPQVETQYF.

This clone was counted only a few times. The chain combines TRBV21-1 with TRBJ2-1; TRBD2 reflects the table's D call only, with no check against the DNA. TRBV21-1 is a pseudogene. This CDR3 has 21 residues. The CDR3 spells CASSKGWPGAGSGSVVNEQFF. In nucleotides, the CDR3 is TGTGCCAGCAGCAAAGGGTGGCCGGGGGCCGGGAGCGGGAGCGTGGTAAATGAGCAGTTCTTC.

This clone was seen many times. The chain joins TRBV6-1 to TRBJ2-7, with D tentatively TRBD2 (5 bases). Trimming took off 2 bases at V and 0 bases at J, with 20 bases between the two ends. The CDR3 totals 18 residues. Germline lookup yields CDR1 MNHNS and CDR2 SASEGT. The CDR3 sequence: CASSERSYWATSSYEQYF. CDR3 nucleotides: TGTGCCAGCAGTGAAAGGTCTTACTGGGCCACTAGCTCCTACGAGCAGTACTTC.

There are a few counts of this clone. CDR3 nucleotides: TGTGCCAGCAGCGTAGGTCACAGTGATTCTGGAAACACCATATATTTT. Translation: CASSVGHSDSGNTIYF. V and J are TRBV9 and TRBJ1-3; no clear D gene. The CDR3 has 16 amino acids. Trimming took off 0 bases at V and 1 base at J, with 11 bases between the two ends. CDR1 and CDR2 (germline): SGDLS, YYNGEE. Supplemented by reference TRBV9 and TRBJ1-3, the full variable domain reads DSGVTQTPKHLITATGQRVTLRCSPRSGDLSVYWYQQSLDQGLQFLIQYYNGEERAKGNILERFSAQQFPDLHSELNLSSLELGDSALYFCASSVGHSDSGNTIYFGEGSWLTVV.

This clone showed up just a few times. This rearrangement joins TRBV15 to TRBJ1-1; D unresolved. Trimming stripped 1 base from V and 2 bases from J, with 8 bases between. Germline loops: CDR1 LNHNV, CDR2 YYDKDF (reference sequence). The CDR3 contains 14 residues. The CDR3 region has the DNA TGTGCCACCAGCAGAGGACGGGGTAACACTGAAGCTTTCTTT. This translates into CATSRGRGNTEAFF. Drawing the rest from reference TRBV15 and TRBJ1-1, the complete variable domain is DAMVIQNPRYQVTQFGKPVTLSCSQTLNHNVMYWYQQKSSQAPKLLFHYYDKDFNNEADTPDNFQSRRPNTSFCFLDIRSPGLGDTAMYLCATSRGRGNTEAFFGQGTRLTVV.

The J gene is TRBJ2-2, the V gene TRBV29-1; 14 bases fit TRBD2. Germline CDR1 SQVTM, CDR2 ANQGSEA. This CDR3 is built from 16 residues. V dropped 6 bases and J dropped 8; count of bases not matched to a gene: 11. CDR3 sequence: CSVSEGLAGVWGELFF. CDR3 DNA sequence: TGCAGCGTCAGTGAGGGACTAGCGGGAGTTTGGGGGGAGCTGTTTTTT.

This clone occurred a few times. The chain recombines TRBV18 with TRBJ2-7; D gene ambiguous. CDR3 length: 13 residues. The V end was cut by 3 bases, the J end by 2 bases, with 8 bases between. Germline CDR1 reads KGHSH; CDR2 reads LQKENI. The CDR3 DNA reads as TGTGCCAGCTCACCCCCCCCCGCCTACGAGCAGTACTTC. Its protein is CASSPPPAYEQYF.

About this clone: A junction end diverges from the germline sequence, so it may reflect a read error. The rearrangement links TRBV4-1 to TRBJ2-5; 9 nucleotides agree with TRBD2. CDR1 and CDR2 from the germline V gene are MGHRA and YSYEKL. This CDR3 has 15 residues. This CDR3 reads CASRQRLAAGETQYF. In DNA, the CDR3 is TGTGCCAGCAGGCAGCGACTAGCGGCTGGGGAGACCCAGTACTTC.